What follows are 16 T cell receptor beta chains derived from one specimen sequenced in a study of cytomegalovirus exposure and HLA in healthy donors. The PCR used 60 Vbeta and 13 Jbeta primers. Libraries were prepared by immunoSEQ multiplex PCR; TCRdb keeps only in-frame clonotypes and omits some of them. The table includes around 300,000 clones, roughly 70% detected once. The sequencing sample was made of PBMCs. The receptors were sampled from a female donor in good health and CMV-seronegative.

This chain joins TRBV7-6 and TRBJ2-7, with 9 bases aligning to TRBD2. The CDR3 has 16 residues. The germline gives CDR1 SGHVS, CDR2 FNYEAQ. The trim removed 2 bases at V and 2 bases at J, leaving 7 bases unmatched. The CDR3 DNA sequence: TGTGCCAGCAGCTTACCGAGAGCGGGAGGTCCCTACGAGCAGTACTTC. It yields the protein CASSLPRAGGPYEQYF.

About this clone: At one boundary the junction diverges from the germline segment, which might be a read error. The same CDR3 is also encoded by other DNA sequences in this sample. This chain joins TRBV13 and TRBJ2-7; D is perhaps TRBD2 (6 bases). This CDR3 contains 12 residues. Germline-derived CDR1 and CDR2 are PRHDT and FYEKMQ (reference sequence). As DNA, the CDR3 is TGTGCCAGCAGCTTAGGAGCTAGCGAGCAATACTTC. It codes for CASSLGASEQYF.

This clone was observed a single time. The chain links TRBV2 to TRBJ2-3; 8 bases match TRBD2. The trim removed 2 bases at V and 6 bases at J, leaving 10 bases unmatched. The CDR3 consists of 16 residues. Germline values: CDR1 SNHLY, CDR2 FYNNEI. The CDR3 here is CASSERGGRFRDTQYF. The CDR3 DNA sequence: TGTGCCAGCAGTGAACGGGGGGGAAGGTTCAGGGATACGCAGTATTTT.

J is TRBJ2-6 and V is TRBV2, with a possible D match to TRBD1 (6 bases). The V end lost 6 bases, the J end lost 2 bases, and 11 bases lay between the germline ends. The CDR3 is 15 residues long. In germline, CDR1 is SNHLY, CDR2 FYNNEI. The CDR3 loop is CASSQGHPGANVLTF. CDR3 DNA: TGTGCCAGCAGCCAGGGACACCCTGGGGCCAACGTCCTGACTTTC.

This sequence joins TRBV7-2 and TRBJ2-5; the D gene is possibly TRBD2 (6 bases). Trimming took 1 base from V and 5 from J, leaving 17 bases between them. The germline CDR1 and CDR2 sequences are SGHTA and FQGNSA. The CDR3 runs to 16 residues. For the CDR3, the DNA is TGTGCCAGCAGCTTAGGGGTTCAGCGGGCGGCGGAGACCCAGTACTTC. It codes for CASSLGVQRAAETQYF. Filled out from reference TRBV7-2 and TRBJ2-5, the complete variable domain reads GAGVSQSPSNKVTEKGKDVELRCDPISGHTALYWYRQSLGQGLEFLIYFQGNSAPDKSGLPSDRFSAERTGGSVSTLTIQRTQQEDSAVYLCASSLGVQRAAETQYFGPGTRLLVL.

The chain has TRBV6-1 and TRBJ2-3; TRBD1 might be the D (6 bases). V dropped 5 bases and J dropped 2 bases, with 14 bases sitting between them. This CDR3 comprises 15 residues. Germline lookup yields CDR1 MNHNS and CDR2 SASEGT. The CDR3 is CASSHKGQYTDTQYF. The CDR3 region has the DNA TGTGCCAGCAGTCATAAAGGACAGTACACAGATACGCAGTATTTT.

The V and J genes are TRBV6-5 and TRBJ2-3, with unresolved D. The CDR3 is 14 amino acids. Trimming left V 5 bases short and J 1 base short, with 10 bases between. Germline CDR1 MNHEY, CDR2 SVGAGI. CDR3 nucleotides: TGTGCCAGCAGTGACCTCCGGGGCACAGATACGCAGTATTTT. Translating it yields CASSDLRGTDTQYF.

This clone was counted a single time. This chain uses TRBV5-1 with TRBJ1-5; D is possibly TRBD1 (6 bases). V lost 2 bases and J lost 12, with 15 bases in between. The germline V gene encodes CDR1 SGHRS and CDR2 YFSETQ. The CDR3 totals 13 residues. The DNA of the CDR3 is TGCGCCAGCAGCTTCGACGGGGGGCAGGTCCAGCATTTT. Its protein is CASSFDGGQVQHF.

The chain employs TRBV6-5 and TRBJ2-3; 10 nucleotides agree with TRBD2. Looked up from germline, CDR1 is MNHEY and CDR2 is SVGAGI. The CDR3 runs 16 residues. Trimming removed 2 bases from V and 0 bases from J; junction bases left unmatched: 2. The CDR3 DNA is TGTGCCAGCAGTTACACTAGCGGGACTAGCACAGATACGCAGTATTTT. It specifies CASSYTSGTSTDTQYF.

CDR3: CASSGPGGYTF. Here the CDR3 DNA reads TGTGCCAGCAGTGGGCCGGGGGGCTACACCTTC. The genes are TRBV6-5 and TRBJ1-2, with D uncertain. The V gene's germline CDR1 is MNHEY and CDR2 SVGAGI. The CDR3 consists of 11 residues. Trimming shortened V by 5 bases and J by 8 bases, and 9 bases separated the two germline ends.

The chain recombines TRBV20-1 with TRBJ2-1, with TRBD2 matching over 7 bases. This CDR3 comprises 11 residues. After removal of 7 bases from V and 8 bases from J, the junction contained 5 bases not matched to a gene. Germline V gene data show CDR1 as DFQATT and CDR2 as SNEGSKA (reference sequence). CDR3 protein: CSGLGRDEQFF. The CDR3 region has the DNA TGCAGTGGGCTGGGGAGGGATGAGCAGTTCTTC.

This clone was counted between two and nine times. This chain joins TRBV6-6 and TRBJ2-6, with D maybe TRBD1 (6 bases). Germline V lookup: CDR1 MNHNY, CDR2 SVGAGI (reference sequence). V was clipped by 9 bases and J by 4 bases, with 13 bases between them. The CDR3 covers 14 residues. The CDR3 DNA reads TGTGCCAGTACTACAGGGTTAGGGGCCAACGTCCTGACTTTC. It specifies CASTTGLGANVLTF.

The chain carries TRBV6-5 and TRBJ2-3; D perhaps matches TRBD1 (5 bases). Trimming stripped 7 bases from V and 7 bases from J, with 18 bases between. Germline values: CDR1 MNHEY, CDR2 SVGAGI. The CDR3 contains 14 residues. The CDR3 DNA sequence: TGTGCCAGCAAAGGGGTCGGCCTACCAAATACGCAGTATTTT. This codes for CASKGVGLPNTQYF.

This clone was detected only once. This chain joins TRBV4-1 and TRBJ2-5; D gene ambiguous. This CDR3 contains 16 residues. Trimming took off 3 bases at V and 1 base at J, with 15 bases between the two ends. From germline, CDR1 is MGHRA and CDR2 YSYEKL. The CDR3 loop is CASSQRHNPIQETQYF. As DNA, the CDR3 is TGCGCCAGCAGCCAGAGGCACAATCCGATCCAAGAGACCCAGTACTTC.

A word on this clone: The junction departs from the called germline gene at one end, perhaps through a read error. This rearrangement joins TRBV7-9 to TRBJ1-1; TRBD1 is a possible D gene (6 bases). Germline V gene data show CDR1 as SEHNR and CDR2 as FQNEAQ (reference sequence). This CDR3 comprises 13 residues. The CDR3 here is CSSSSGAGTEAFF. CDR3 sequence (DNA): TGTTCCAGCAGCTCAGGGGCAGGCACTGAAGCTTTCTTT. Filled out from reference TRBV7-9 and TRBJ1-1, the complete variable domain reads DTGVSQNPRHKITKRGQNVTFRCDPISEHNRLYWYRQTLGQGPEFLTYFQNEAQLEKSRLLSDRFSAERPKGSFSTLEIQRTEQGDSAMYLCSSSSGAGTEAFFGQGTRLTVV.

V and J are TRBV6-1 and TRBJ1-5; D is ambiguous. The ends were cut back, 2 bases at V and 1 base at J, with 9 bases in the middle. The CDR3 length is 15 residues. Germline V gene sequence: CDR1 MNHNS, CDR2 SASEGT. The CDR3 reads CASSENRKSNQPQHF. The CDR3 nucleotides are TGTGCCAGCAGTGAAAACAGAAAGAGCAATCAGCCCCAGCATTTT.